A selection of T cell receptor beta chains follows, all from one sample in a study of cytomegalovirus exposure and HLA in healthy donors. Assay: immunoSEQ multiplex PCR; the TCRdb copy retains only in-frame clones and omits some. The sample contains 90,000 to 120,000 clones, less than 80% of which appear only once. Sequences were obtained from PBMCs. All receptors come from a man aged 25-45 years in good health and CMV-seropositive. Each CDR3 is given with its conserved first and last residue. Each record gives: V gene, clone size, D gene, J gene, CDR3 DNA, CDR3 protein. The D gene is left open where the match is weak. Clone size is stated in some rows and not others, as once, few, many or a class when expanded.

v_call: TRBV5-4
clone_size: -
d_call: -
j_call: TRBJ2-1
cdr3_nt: TGTGCCAGCAGCTTGGTTACAGGGTCCTACAATGAGCAGTTCTTC
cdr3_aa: CASSLVTGSYNEQFF

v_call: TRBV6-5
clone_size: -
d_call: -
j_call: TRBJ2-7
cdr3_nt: TGTGCCAGCAGTTACGCAGGCCTCGGATCCTACGAGCAGTACTTC
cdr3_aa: CASSYAGLGSYEQYF

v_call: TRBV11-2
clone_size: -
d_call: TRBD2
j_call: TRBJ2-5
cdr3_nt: TGTGCCAGCAGCTTAGATCTAGTAGCGGGGAGGGGGCAAGAGACCCAGTACTTC
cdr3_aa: CASSLDLVAGRGQETQYF

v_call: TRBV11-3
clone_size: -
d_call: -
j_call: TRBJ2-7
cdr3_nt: TGTGCCAGCAGCCGCGGGGTAGCAGTTTACGAGCAGTACTTC
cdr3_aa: CASSRGVAVYEQYF

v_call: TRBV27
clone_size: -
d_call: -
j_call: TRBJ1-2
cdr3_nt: TGTGCCAGCAGTTCCCAGGGATATGGCTACACCTTC
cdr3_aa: CASSSQGYGYTF

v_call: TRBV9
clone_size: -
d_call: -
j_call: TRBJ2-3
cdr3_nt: TGTGCCAGCAGCCTCCGTTCGGGGTTGGCGGATACGCAGTATTTT
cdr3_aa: CASSLRSGLADTQYF

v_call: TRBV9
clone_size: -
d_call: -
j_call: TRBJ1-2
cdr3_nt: TGTGCCAGCAGCTCCAATTTCGGGGAGAGCTACACCTTC
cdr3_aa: CASSSNFGESYTF

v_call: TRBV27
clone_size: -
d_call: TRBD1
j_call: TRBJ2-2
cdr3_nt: TGTGCCAGCAGTTTCTTGACAGGGCGTACCGGGGAGCTGTTTTTT
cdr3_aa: CASSFLTGRTGELFF

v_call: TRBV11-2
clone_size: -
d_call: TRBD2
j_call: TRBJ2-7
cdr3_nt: TGTGCCAGCAGCCCCCGGGGACTAGTCCACGAGCAGTACTTC
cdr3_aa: CASSPRGLVHEQYF

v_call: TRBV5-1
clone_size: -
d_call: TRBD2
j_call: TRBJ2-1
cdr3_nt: TGCGCCAGCAGCACCCTAGCGGGGGTCTACAATGAGCAGTTCTTC
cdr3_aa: CASSTLAGVYNEQFF

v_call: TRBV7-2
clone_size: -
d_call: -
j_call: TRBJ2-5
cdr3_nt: TGTGCCAGCAGCTTAGCGGCCTGGCAAGAGACCCAGTACTTC
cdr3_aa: CASSLAAWQETQYF

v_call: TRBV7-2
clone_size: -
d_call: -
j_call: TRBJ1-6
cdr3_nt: TGTGCCAGCAGCTTATTCGGGACCGGGGGTTCACCCCTCCACTTT
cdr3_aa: CASSLFGTGGSPLHF

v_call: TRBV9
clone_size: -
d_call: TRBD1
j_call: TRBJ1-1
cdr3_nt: TGTGCCAGCAGCGGAGACCCGGGACAGGCAAGCAGGGCTTTCTTT
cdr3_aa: CASSGDPGQASRAFF

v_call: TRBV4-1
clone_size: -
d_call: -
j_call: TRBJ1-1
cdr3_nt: TGCGCCAGCAGCCAGGCTCAGGGCAATACTGAAGCTTTCTTT
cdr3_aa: CASSQAQGNTEAFF

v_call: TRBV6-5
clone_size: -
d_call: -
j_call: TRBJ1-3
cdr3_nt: TGTGCCAGCAGACCACATAACTCTGGAAACACCATATATTTT
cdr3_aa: CASRPHNSGNTIYF

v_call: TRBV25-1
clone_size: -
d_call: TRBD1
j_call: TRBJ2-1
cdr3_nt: TGTGCCAGCAGTGTTAAGGGGACAGGGGGCGCCAGGGATGAGCAGTTCTTC
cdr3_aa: CASSVKGTGGARDEQFF

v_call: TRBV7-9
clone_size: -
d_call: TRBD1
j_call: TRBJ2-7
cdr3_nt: TGTGCCAGCAGCTTAGGGACAGGGGTGTACGAGCAGTACTTC
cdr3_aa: CASSLGTGVYEQYF

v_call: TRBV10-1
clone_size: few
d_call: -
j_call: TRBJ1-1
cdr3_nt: TGCGCCAGCAGTGAGTCGACTAATTGGAGGGCTTTCTTT
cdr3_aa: CASSESTNWRAFF

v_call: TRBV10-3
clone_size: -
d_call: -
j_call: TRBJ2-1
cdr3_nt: TGTGCCCATTGGCCCGGGACTCTTACCTACAATGAGCAGTTCTTC
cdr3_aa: CAHWPGTLTYNEQFF

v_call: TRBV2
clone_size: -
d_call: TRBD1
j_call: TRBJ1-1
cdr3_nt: TGTGCCACCCGGACAGGGGGTATGTACACTGAAGCTTTCTTT
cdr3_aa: CATRTGGMYTEAFF

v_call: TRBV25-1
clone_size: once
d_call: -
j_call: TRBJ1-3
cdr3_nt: TGTGCCAGCAGTGAATCCCCCGACCCTGAGGACACCATATATTTT
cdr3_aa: CASSESPDPEDTIYF

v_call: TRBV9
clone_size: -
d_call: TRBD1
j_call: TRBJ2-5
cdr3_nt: TGTGCCAGCAGAACTGGGACAGCCGACCAAGAGACCCAGTACTTC
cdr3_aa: CASRTGTADQETQYF

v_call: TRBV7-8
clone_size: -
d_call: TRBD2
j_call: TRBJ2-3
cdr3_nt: TGTGCCAGCAGCTTAGTTCTAGCGGGGTTGCTCACAGATACGCAGTATTTT
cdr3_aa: CASSLVLAGLLTDTQYF

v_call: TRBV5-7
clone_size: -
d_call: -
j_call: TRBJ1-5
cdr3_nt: TGTGCCAGCAGCCCCAGACAGAGCAATCAGCCCCAGCATTTT
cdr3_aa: CASSPRQSNQPQHF

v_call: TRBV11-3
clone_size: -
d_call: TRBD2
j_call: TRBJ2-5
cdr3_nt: TGTGCCAGCAGCCCGGGACTAGCGGGGGGGCTGTTTGATGTGAGCCAGACCCAGTACTTC
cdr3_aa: CASSPGLAGGLFDVSQTQYF

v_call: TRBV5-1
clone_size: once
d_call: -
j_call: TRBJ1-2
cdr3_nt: TGCGCCAGCAGCTCCGGACAGCACATCTATGGCTACACCTTC
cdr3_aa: CASSSGQHIYGYTF

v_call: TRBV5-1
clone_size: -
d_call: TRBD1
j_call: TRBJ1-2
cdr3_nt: TGCGCCAGCAGCTCTCTGCAGGGGGATGGCTACACCTTC
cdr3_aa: CASSSLQGDGYTF

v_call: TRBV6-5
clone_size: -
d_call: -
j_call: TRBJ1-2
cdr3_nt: TGTGCCAGCAGTTACCAACCGATAGGGGATGGCTACACCTTC
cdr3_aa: CASSYQPIGDGYTF

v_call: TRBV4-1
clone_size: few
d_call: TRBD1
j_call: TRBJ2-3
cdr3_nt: TGCGCCAGCAGCCTCCGGACAGGGGACCACACAGATACGCAGTATTTT
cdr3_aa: CASSLRTGDHTDTQYF

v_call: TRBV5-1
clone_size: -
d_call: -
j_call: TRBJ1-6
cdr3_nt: TGCGCCAGCAGCTTGGGACAGGTTAATTCACCCCTCCACTTT
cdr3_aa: CASSLGQVNSPLHF

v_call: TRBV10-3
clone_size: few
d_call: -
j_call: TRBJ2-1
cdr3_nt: TGTGCCATCCGCTCGGGGGACCTGAATGAGCAGTTCTTC
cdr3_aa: CAIRSGDLNEQFF

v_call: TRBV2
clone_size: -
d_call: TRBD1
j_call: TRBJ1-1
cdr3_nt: TGTGCCAGCAGCCTGACAGGGGCCACTGAAGCTTTCTTT
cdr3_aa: CASSLTGATEAFF